This passage covers 25 T cell receptor beta chains from one sample sequenced in a study of T-cell reconstitution after alpha-beta-depleted transplantation in children. Unique molecular identifiers tagged the TCRbeta library. TCRdb analysed the PCR reads with MiXCR anew, one entry per CDR3 protein. This sample has approximately 300,000 distinct CDR3 sequences, with less than 9.5% found just once. Study-level findings and limits: Fresh T-cell production supplied most of the T-cell counts and diversity seen one year after transplant.

The antigens of these receptors remain unknown. The input for sequencing was peripheral blood, taken 360 days after TCRalphabeta/CD19-depleted stem cell transplant. The receptors originated from a female patient aged 2-9 years who had a stem cell transplant for Fanconi anemia, so the T cells may come from the graft donor.

The CDR3 DNA sequence: TGTGCCAGCAGAGACAGCTTCTCCTACGAGCAGTACTTC. Translation: CASRDSFSYEQYF. This sequence joins TRBV28 and TRBJ2-7; a possible D gene is TRBD1 (5 bases). Germline V gives CDR1 MDHEN, CDR2 SYDVKM. V was trimmed by 6 bases and J by 0 bases, leaving 9 bases between them. The CDR3 has 13 residues.

V usage is TRBV6-2 or TRBV6-3 and J usage is TRBJ1-2, with D unresolved. Germline V gives CDR1 MNHEY, CDR2 SVGEGT. The CDR3 runs 14 residues. Trimming removed 5 bases at V and 5 bases at J, with 15 bases between. CDR3 DNA: TGTGCCAGCAGTAGAACAGCTCGAGGATATGGCTACACCTTC. It specifies CASSRTARGYGYTF.

This clonotype was seen a handful of times. The chain combines TRBV11-2 with TRBJ2-3; D is possibly TRBD2 (6 bases). V lost 4 bases and J 3 bases, leaving 14 bases between the germline ends. The CDR3 sequence is 15 residues long. Germline V gene lookup returns CDR1 SGHAT and CDR2 FQNNGV. In DNA form, the CDR3 reads TGTGCCAGCAGCTGGCGGGACGGAGAGACAGATACGCAGTATTTT. Its protein product is CASSWRDGETDTQYF.

On this clonotype itself: Possible read error: a much larger clone is one base away. The rearrangement uses TRBV11-1 and TRBJ2-7; D is perhaps TRBD2 (6 bases). In germline, CDR1 is SGHAT, CDR2 FQDESV (reference sequence). The CDR3 is 19 residues long. With 2 bases removed from V and 2 bases from J, the gap between germline ends came to 25 bases. The CDR3 DNA follows: TGTGCCAGCAGCTTAATTCCGGACAAGGGGCAACTAGCTACCTACGAGCAGTACTTC. Residues: CASSLIPDKGQLATYEQYF.

The chain uses TRBV4-3 and TRBJ1-4; D may be TRBD1 (6 bases). The germline gives CDR1 LGHNA, CDR2 YSLEER. CDR3 size: 16 residues. The V gene lost 2 bases and the J gene lost 0 bases, with 10 bases spanning the gap. CDR3 DNA sequence: TGCGCCAGCAGCCAACAGGACAGCTCAACTAATGAAAAACTGTTTTTT. This codes for CASSQQDSSTNEKLFF.

This clonotype was found a few times. The chain combines TRBV6-1 with TRBJ2-7; D remains unclear. The CDR3 loop spans 16 amino acids. V was pared by 2 bases and J by 2 bases, with 16 bases between. The germline CDR1 and CDR2 sequences are MNHNS and SASEGT. The CDR3 coding sequence is TGTGCCAGCAGTGAACCAGCTTGGCTCATCCCCTACGAGCAGTACGTC. It specifies CASSEPAWLIPYEQYV.

This clonotype was counted ten times or more. The chain has TRBV28 and TRBJ1-5, with D possibly TRBD1 on 5 matching bases. Germline CDR1 and CDR2: MDHEN and SYDVKM. V lost 4 bases and J 0 bases, leaving 13 bases between the germline ends. The CDR3 runs 16 residues. CDR3 protein: CASSYGAGASNQPQHF. CDR3 coding DNA: TGTGCCAGCAGTTATGGGGCAGGTGCTAGCAATCAGCCCCAGCATTTT. Supplemented by reference TRBV28 and TRBJ1-5, the full variable domain reads DVKVTQSSRYLVKRTGEKVFLECVQDMDHENMFWYRQDPGLGLRLIYFSYDVKMKEKGDIPEGYSVSREKKERFSLILESASTNQTSMYLCASSYGAGASNQPQHFGDGTRLSIL.

This sequence joins TRBV20-1 and TRBJ2-7, with D perhaps matching TRBD1 or TRBD2 (6 bases each). V lost 0 bases, J lost 0 bases, and 15 bases lay in between. The CDR3 is 16 residues long. CDR1 DFQATT and CDR2 SNEGSKA come from the germline V gene (reference sequence). The CDR3 coding sequence is TGCAGTGCTAGAGATACGGTAGCGGACAGCTCCTACGAGCAGTACTTC. Translation gives CSARDTVADSSYEQYF.

This clonotype was seen ten or more times. The genes are TRBV7-9 and TRBJ2-5; possibly TRBD1 for D (5 bases). V gave up 2 bases and J gave up 1 base, with 11 bases separating them. The germline gives CDR1 SEHNR, CDR2 FQNEAQ (reference sequence). The CDR3 has 15 residues. CDR3: CASSLIRQLQETQYF. The CDR3 nucleotides read TGTGCCAGCAGCTTAATTCGACAGCTCCAAGAGACCCAGTACTTC.

This clonotype occurred a few times. V and J are TRBV20-1 and TRBJ2-7, with 10 bases that match TRBD1. The CDR3 sequence is 14 residues long. With V trimmed by 6 bases and J by 2 bases, 7 bases remained unmatched. Germline CDR1 DFQATT, CDR2 SNEGSKA (reference sequence). As DNA, the CDR3 is TGCAGTGCCAACACGGACAGGGGGGCCTACGAGCAGTACTTC. This sequence encodes CSANTDRGAYEQYF.

This clonotype was detected many times. The rearrangement links TRBV12-3 or TRBV12-4 to TRBJ2-1, with 8 nucleotides matching TRBD2. This CDR3 contains 16 residues. V lost 6 bases, J lost 3 bases, and 10 bases stayed unmatched. The CDR3 sequence is CASSPPGSGGYNEQFF. The DNA of the CDR3 is TGTGCCAGCAGCCCTCCCGGGAGCGGGGGCTACAATGAGCAGTTCTTC.

This clonotype was counted ten times or more. This chain joins TRBV7-9 and TRBJ2-3; 7 bases align to TRBD2. Germline values: CDR1 SEHNR, CDR2 FQNEAQ (reference sequence). This CDR3 spans 15 amino acids. The J segment lost 3 bases and the V segment lost 1 base, leaving 4 bases of the junction unmatched. In DNA form, the CDR3 reads TGTGCCAGCAGCTTAGAAGCGGGGCGGACAGATACGCAGTATTTT. This codes for CASSLEAGRTDTQYF.

This clonotype was recorded at least ten times. V usage is TRBV11-2 and J usage is TRBJ2-2, with D perhaps TRBD2 (6 bases). Germline CDR1 SGHAT, CDR2 FQNNGV. The CDR3 contains 17 residues. The germline V and J ends were trimmed by 2 bases and 0 bases, with 13 bases remaining between them. The CDR3 DNA is TGTGCCAGCAGCTTATTTCAGCCGGGGGCGAACACCGGGGAGCTGTTTTTT. Translated: CASSLFQPGANTGELFF.

The chain employs TRBV11-1 and TRBJ2-3; TRBD2 might be the D (6 bases). V shed 5 bases and J shed 2 bases, with 23 bases lying between them. This CDR3 is 18 amino acids long. Germline V gene data show CDR1 as SGHAT and CDR2 as FQDESV (reference sequence). The CDR3 nucleotides are TGTGCCAGCAGCCTATCAATGGGACTTACCCATCCCACAGATACGCAGTATTTT. Residues: CASSLSMGLTHPTDTQYF.

Only a few counts were recorded for this clonotype. V usage is TRBV15 and J usage is TRBJ1-2; D is ambiguous. V lost 2 bases and J 0 bases, leaving 13 bases between the germline ends. The CDR3 length is 16 residues. Germline V CDR1 and CDR2: LNHNV, YYDKDF (reference sequence). The CDR3 here is CATSRSITETNYGYTF. CDR3 nucleotides: TGTGCCACCAGCAGATCAATTACAGAGACTAACTATGGCTACACCTTC.

The V and J genes are TRBV13 and TRBJ2-5; D possibly matches TRBD1 or TRBD2 (6 bases each). CDR3 length equals 14 residues. Germline V CDR1 and CDR2: PRHDT, FYEKMQ (reference sequence). Trimming took off 1 base at V and 6 bases at J, with 12 bases between the two ends. Here the CDR3 DNA reads TGTGCCAGCAGCTTAGAGGGGGGAGTTAAGACCCAGTACTTC. This translates into CASSLEGGVKTQYF.

This clonotype has just a few counts. This sequence joins TRBV10-3 and TRBJ2-3; 8 bases line up with TRBD2. J lost 2 bases, V lost 7 bases, and 2 bases had no gene match. Germline V gene lookup returns CDR1 ENHRY and CDR2 SYGVKD. This CDR3 contains 13 residues. The CDR3 reads CAIKGLDTDTQYF. For the CDR3, the DNA is TGTGCCATCAAGGGACTAGACACAGATACGCAGTATTTT.

The rearrangement links TRBV7-8 to TRBJ1-5, with D possibly matching TRBD1 (5 bases). From germline, CDR1 is SGHVS and CDR2 FQNEAQ. This CDR3 region has 14 residues. The ends were cut back, 2 bases at V and 7 bases at J, with 12 bases in the middle. CDR3 in amino acids: CASSLTGPRQPQHF. Written as DNA, the CDR3 is TGTGCCAGCAGCTTAACAGGACCGCGCCAGCCCCAGCATTTT.

This clonotype has a handful of counts. This chain connects TRBV6-1 to TRBJ2-7; D ambiguous. The CDR3 runs to 12 residues. The V end lost 7 bases, the J end lost 3 bases, and 10 bases lay between the germline ends. Germline V CDR1 and CDR2: MNHNS, SASEGT. CDR3 bases: TGTGCCAGCACTGGCGGATACTACGAGCAGTACTTC. It is translated as CASTGGYYEQYF.

This clonotype was seen ten or more times. The rearrangement links TRBV5-1 to TRBJ1-1; D is unclear. V shed 2 bases and J shed 0 bases, with 8 bases lying between them. CDR1 and CDR2 (germline): SGHRS, YFSETQ. CDR3 length: 14 residues. The CDR3 protein is CASSFVWMNTEAFF. Written as DNA, the CDR3 is TGCGCCAGCAGCTTCGTTTGGATGAACACTGAAGCTTTCTTT.

The sample holds many counts of this clonotype. A read error may account for a junction end that differs from germline. V gene TRBV4-1 combines with J gene TRBJ1-4; possible D gene TRBD1, 5 bases. Germline V lookup: CDR1 MGHRA, CDR2 YSYEKL. The CDR3 spans 14 residues. The CDR3 here is CASSQDSFIEKLFF. CDR3 in DNA: TGCGCCAGCAGTCAAGACAGTTTTATTGAAAAACTGTTTTTT.

This clonotype has more than one count but fewer than ten. The gene calls are TRBV6-5 and TRBJ1-2, with TRBD1 identical over 7 bases. The junction had 8 bases not matched to a gene; V was cut back by 2 bases and J by 5 bases. CDR3 size: 15 residues. CDR1 is MNHEY, CDR2 SVGAGI, per germline. The chain's CDR3 is CASSYRDSVLYGYTF. CDR3 DNA sequence: TGTGCCAGCAGTTACCGGGACAGCGTCCTGTATGGCTACACCTTC.

This clonotype appeared many times. The CDR3 loop is CAIRDLAAGAEQFF. CDR3 coding DNA: TGTGCCATCAGAGATCTAGCGGCGGGGGCTGAGCAGTTCTTC. This chain uses TRBV10-3 with TRBJ2-1, with TRBD2 as a possible D gene (7 bases). V lost 6 bases to trimming and J lost 9 bases, with 18 bases between them. This CDR3 spans 14 amino acids. Germline V gene lookup returns CDR1 ENHRY and CDR2 SYGVKD.

This clonotype was detected a few times. V gene TRBV9 combines with J gene TRBJ2-1, with 11 bases matching TRBD2. The CDR3 length is 18 residues. Losses at the gene ends were 4 bases for V and 7 bases for J; bases not matched to a gene: 16. Per germline, CDR1 SGDLS and CDR2 YYNGEE. CDR3 DNA: TGTGCCAGCAGCTTAGCGGGAGGGCCGGTTCTTGTGGCGAATGAGCAGTTCTTC. This translates into CASSLAGGPVLVANEQFF.

Ten or more counts support this clonotype. The rearrangement uses TRBV6-5 and TRBJ1-4; TRBD1 matches 8 bases. CDR1 is MNHEY and CDR2 is SVGAGI in the germline V gene. This CDR3 has 14 residues. J was trimmed by 7 bases and V by 6 bases; bases with no gene match: 7. The CDR3 spells CASRVQGGSEKLFF. The DNA for the CDR3 is TGTGCCAGCAGGGTACAGGGGGGGAGTGAAAAACTGTTTTTT.